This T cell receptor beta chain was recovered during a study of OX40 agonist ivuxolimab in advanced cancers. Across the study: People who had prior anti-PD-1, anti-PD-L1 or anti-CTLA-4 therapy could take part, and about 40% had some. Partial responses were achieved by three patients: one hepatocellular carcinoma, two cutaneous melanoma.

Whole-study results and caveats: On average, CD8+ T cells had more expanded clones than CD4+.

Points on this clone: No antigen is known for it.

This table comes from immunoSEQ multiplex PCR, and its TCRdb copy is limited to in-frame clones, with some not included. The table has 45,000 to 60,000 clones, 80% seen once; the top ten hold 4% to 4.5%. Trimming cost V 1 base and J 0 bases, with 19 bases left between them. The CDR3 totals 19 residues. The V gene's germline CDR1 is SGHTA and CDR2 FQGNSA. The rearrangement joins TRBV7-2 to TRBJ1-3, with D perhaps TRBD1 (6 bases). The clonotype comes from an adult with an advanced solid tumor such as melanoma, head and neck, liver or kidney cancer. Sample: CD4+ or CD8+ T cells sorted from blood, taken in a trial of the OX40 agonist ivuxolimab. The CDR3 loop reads CASSLGRFRGTLSGNTIYF. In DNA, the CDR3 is TGTGCCAGCAGCTTAGGTAGATTTAGGGGGACCCTCTCTGGAAACACCATATATTTT.